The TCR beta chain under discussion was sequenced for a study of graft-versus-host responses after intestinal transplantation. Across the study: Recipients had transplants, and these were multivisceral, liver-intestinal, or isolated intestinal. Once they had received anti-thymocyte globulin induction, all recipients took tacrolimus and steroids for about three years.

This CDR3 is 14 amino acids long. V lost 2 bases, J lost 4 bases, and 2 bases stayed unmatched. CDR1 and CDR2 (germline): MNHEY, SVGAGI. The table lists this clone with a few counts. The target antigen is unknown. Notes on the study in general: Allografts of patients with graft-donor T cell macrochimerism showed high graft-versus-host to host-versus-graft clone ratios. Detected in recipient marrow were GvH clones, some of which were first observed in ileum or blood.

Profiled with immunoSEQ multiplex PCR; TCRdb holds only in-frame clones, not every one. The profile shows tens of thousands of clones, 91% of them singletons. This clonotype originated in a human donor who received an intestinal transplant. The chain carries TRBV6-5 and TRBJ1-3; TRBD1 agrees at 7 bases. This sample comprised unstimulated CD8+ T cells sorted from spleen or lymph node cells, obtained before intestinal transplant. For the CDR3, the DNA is TGTGCCAGCAGTTACGGGACAGCCGGAAACACCATATATTTT. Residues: CASSYGTAGNTIYF.